Following are 5 T cell receptor beta chains from one sample sequenced in a study of CD8 T cells in ankylosing spondylitis. Study findings and constraints: A TCR beta motif made of about 8 highly homologous variants seemed typical of ankylosing spondylitis blood.

One entry per CDR3 protein results from TCRdb running MiXCR on the 5' RACE reads. The sample comprises hundreds of thousands of distinct CDR3 sequences, about 12% of which are singletons, and 0.51% rests with the top ten. What these receptors recognize is not known. The specimen sequenced was blood, either unsorted or a sorted T cell fraction (not recorded which). The receptors originated from a male donor with ankylosing spondylitis.

This clonotype was observed a few times. The chain combines TRBV20-1 with TRBJ1-5, with D unresolved. V gave up 1 base and J gave up 7 bases, with 8 bases separating them. The CDR3 sequence is 12 residues long. CDR1 DFQATT and CDR2 SNEGSKA come from the germline V gene (reference sequence). The CDR3 bases are TGCAGTGCTAGAGCTCGGGAACAGCCCCAGCATTTT. This codes for CSARAREQPQHF.

The chain couples TRBV7-2 to TRBJ2-1; 13 bases align to TRBD2. This CDR3 has 15 residues. CDR1 and CDR2 (germline): SGHTA, FQGNSA. Trimming took 5 bases from V and 8 from J; bases not matched to a gene: 6. The CDR3 bases are TGTGCCAGCAGCCAAACTAGCGGGAGGGGGTATGAGCAGTTCTTC. It is translated as CASSQTSGRGYEQFF.

This clonotype was detected ten times or more. This chain uses TRBV18 with TRBJ1-2; 7 nucleotides match TRBD1. With 8 bases clipped from V and 0 bases from J, the junction kept 6 bases outside the gene matches. The CDR3 totals 14 residues. CDR1 KGHSH and CDR2 LQKENI come from the germline V gene. The CDR3 sequence: CASSPGTANYGYTF. The CDR3 DNA sequence: TGTGCCAGCAGCCCGGGGACAGCTAACTATGGCTACACCTTC.

This clonotype was recorded a few times. The rearrangement links TRBV6-1 to TRBJ1-5, with D unresolved. Germline CDR1 MNHNS, CDR2 SASEGT. V gave up 6 bases and J gave up 0 bases, with 15 bases separating them. The CDR3 has 16 residues. CDR3 nucleotides: TGTGCCAGCAGCCGGGCGGCCGAATATAGCAATCAGCCCCAGCATTTT. Translation gives CASSRAAEYSNQPQHF.

The J gene is TRBJ2-3, the V gene TRBV4-3, with a weak D call TRBD1 (6 bases). The germline CDR1 and CDR2 sequences are LGHNA and YSLEER. Trimming took off 5 bases at V and 5 bases at J, with 20 bases between the two ends. The CDR3 is 16 residues long. As DNA, the CDR3 is TGCGCCAGCAGCGGGGGCGTAGGGAGTGTTGTAGATACGCAGTATTTT. Protein: CASSGGVGSVVDTQYF.